This T cell receptor beta chain was profiled in a study of blood T cell repertoires in COVID-19. Looking at the study overall: Sites in the United States, Italy and Spain provided acute and convalescent COVID-19 samples.

The germline V gene encodes CDR1 MNHGY and CDR2 SAAAGT. This CDR3 has 16 residues. J gave up 10 bases and V 2 bases, and 6 bases lay outside the gene matches. Per the authors' pipeline: Amplification of reference gene primers was used by the study to estimate nucleated cell counts. Libraries were prepared by immunoSEQ multiplex PCR; TCRdb keeps only in-frame clonotypes and omits some of them. The DNA gave D and trimming, while V, J and clone size come from that table. The sample has roughly 440,000 clones, 70% to 90% seen once. The receptor comes from a woman aged 50 to 60 with COVID-19, enrolled during active disease. The V and J genes are TRBV6-8 and TRBJ2-1; 15 positions agree with TRBD2. The material sequenced was peripheral blood. CDR3 residues: CASSYPKGLAGGEQFF. For the CDR3, the DNA is TGTGCCAGCAGTTACCCAAAGGGACTAGCGGGGGGAGAGCAGTTCTTC.